The 8 T cell receptor beta chains reported below all come from one sample, sequenced in a study of CXCR3-negative and CXCR3-positive naive CD8 T cells. UMI labels and 5' RACE were used to prepare the TRB cDNA libraries. From the 5' RACE reads, TCRdb lists one entry per CDR3 protein and no DNA. This sample's table reports over 40,000 distinct CDR3 sequences. The sample consisted of naive CXCR3- CD8+ T cells from blood. Subset meaning: CD45RO-CCR7+CD27+CD95- naive CD8+ T cells lacking CXCR3 (TNR3-). The source is a human donor in good health. Some clones in this sample may be carry-over from other donors' samples.

V usage is TRBV20-1 and J usage is TRBJ2-5. This CDR3 is 14 amino acids long. CDR1 and CDR2 (germline): DFQATT, SNEGSKA (reference sequence). The CDR3: CSAEGGSGLYEQYF.

This chain connects TRBV28 to TRBJ2-7; TCRdb's D call of TRBD1 is untestable without DNA. Germline V gene data show CDR1 as MDHEN and CDR2 as SYDVKM. This CDR3 contains 18 residues. The CDR3 reads CASSSYFPVRGRVYEQYF.

The chain combines TRBV25-1 with TRBJ2-1. The length of the CDR3 is 14 residues. From germline, CDR1 is MGHDK and CDR2 SYGVNS. The CDR3 here is CASSEVYTDNEQFF. Based on the CDR3 plus reference TRBV25-1 and TRBJ2-1, the full variable domain is EADIYQTPRYLVIGTGKKITLECSQTMGHDKMYWYQQDPGMELHLIHYSYGVNSTEKGDLSSESTVSRIRTEHFPLTLESARPSHTSQYLCASSEVYTDNEQFFGPGTRLTVL.

The genes are TRBV7-3 and TRBJ2-7; TCRdb picks TRBD2, but there is no DNA to check that call. Germline-derived CDR1 and CDR2 are SGHTA and FQGTGA. The CDR3 loop spans 13 amino acids. The CDR3 loop is CASSPGGRYEQYF.

The CDR3 reads CASSVSGEQYF. The chain uses TRBV25-1 and TRBJ2-7. The CDR3 consists of 11 residues. Germline V gene lookup returns CDR1 MGHDK and CDR2 SYGVNS.

The chain is built from TRBV7-2 and TRBJ2-3. CDR3 length equals 14 residues. Germline V lookup: CDR1 SGHTA, CDR2 FQGNSA. This chain's CDR3 is CASFIGLGTDTQYF. Full variable domain (rest looked up from reference TRBV7-2 and TRBJ2-3): GAGVSQSPSNKVTEKGKDVELRCDPISGHTALYWYRQSLGQGLEFLIYFQGNSAPDKSGLPSDRFSAERTGGSVSTLTIQRTQQEDSAVYLCASFIGLGTDTQYFGPGTRLTVL.

The chain carries TRBV14 and TRBJ2-1; TCRdb proposes TRBD2, but this gene call is untestable without DNA. CDR3 size: 18 residues. Per the germline V gene, CDR1 is SGHDN and CDR2 is FVKESK. The chain's CDR3 is CASSHSISLAVSYNEQFF.

The rearrangement uses TRBV5-5 and TRBJ2-7; the D gene TCRdb calls, TRBD1, cannot be checked with no DNA. Germline V gene sequence: CDR1 SGHKS, CDR2 YYEKEE (reference sequence). This CDR3 region has 15 residues. Here the CDR3 reads CASSLDDSRTYEQYF. Full variable domain (outside the CDR3, taken from reference TRBV5-5 and TRBJ2-7): DAGVTQSPTHLIKTRGQQVTLRCSPISGHKSVSWYQQVLGQGPQFIFQYYEKEERGRGNFPDRFSARQFPNYSSELNVNALLLGDSALYLCASSLDDSRTYEQYFGPGTRLTVT.